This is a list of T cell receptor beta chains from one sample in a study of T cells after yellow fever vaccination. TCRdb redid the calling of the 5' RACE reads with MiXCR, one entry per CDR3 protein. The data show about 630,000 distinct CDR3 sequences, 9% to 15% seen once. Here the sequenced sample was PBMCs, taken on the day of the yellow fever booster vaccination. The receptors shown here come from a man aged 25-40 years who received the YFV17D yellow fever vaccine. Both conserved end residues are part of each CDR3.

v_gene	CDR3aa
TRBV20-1	CSATPMGVNTEAFF
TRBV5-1	CASQLAGSTEAFF
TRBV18	CASSRQGAGNQPQHF
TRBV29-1	CSARGTEAFF
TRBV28	CASRPGLAVSKDEQFF
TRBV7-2	CARGLDSLYGYTF
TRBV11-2	CASSLDPGSNSPLHF
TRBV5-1	CASSLAAVTDTQYF
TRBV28	CASSPASVSNEQFF
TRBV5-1	CASSPDNPYNEQFF
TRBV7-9	CASSWEVFGERFF
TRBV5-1	CASSLTRYEQFF
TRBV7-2	CASSSPGLRGYEQYF
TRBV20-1	CRDSWNNEQFF
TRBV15	CATSSAARTVGQQYF
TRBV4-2	CASSRGLAGVPQETQYF
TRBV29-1	CSVELRKDRAFF
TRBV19	CASSWETSGNTGELFF
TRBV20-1	CSARRTGGDGANVLTF
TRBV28	CASSPGDRSSYNEQFF
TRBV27	CASAGRERYDTQYF
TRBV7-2	CASSLHLRTDTQYF